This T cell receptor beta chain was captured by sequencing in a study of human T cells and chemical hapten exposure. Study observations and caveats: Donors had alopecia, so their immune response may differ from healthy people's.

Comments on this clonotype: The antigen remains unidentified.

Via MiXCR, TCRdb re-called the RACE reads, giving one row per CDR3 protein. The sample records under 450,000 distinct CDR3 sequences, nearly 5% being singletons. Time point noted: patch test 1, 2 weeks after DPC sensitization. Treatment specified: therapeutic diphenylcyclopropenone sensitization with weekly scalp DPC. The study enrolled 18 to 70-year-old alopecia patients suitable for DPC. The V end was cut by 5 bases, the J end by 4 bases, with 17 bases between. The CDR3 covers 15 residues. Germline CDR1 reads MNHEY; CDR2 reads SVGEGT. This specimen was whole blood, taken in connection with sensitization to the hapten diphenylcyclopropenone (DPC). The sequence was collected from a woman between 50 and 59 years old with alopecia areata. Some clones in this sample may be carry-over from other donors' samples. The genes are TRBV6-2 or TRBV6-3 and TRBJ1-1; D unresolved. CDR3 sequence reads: CASSDTSWGGTEAFF. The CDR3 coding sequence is TGTGCCAGCAGTGACACGAGTTGGGGAGGCACTGAAGCTTTCTTT.